This entry lists 25 T cell receptor beta chains sequenced from one sample in a study of T cell responses to AZD1222 COVID-19 vaccine (dated by TCRdb to the early 2020s). Library prep was done by the immunoSEQ multiplex PCR assay. TCRdb's version of the immuneACCESS table is confined to in-frame rearrangements and falls short of the full clone set. An unresolved V gene accounts for under half of the shortfall where checked; the remainder is of unknown origin. The sample yields just under 95,000 clones; 86% were counted once. The ten largest account for around 9.6% of the sample. This sample's time point label indicates: baseline before first vaccination. The material sequenced was peripheral blood, taken on day 0 of AZD1222 vaccination. Receptors were obtained from an adult in good health.

This clone has just a few counts. The V and J genes are TRBV24-1 and TRBJ2-1; TRBD1 is a possible D gene (5 bases). Per the germline V gene, CDR1 is KGHDR and CDR2 is SFDVKD. V lost 2 bases, J lost 12 bases, and 16 bases lay in between. This CDR3 region has 14 residues. CDR3 region: CATSDSGRALGQFF. The CDR3 region has the DNA TGTGCCACCAGTGATTCAGGCAGGGCCCTCGGGCAGTTCTTC.

CDR3 sequence: CASSYTQSTEAFF. The CDR3 DNA reads as TGTGCCAGCAGCTACACACAGAGCACTGAAGCTTTCTTT. This chain uses TRBV7-3 with TRBJ1-1, with D hard to call. The CDR3 is made up of 13 amino acids. V lost 4 bases to trimming and J lost 4 bases, with 10 bases between them. Germline CDR1 is SGHTA and CDR2 is FQGTGA.

V and J are TRBV7-2 and TRBJ2-1; D tentatively reads TRBD1 or TRBD2 (7 bases each). This CDR3 comprises 19 residues. V was shortened by 4 bases and J by 1 base, with 23 bases between the two germline ends. CDR1 is SGHTA, CDR2 FQGNSA, per germline. The CDR3 here is CASSWGRGLAPGSYNEQFF. CDR3 nucleotides: TGTGCCAGCAGCTGGGGGAGGGGGCTAGCCCCTGGATCCTACAATGAGCAGTTCTTC. The entire variable domain, with the rest obtained from reference TRBV7-2 and TRBJ2-1, is as follows: GAGVSQSPSNKVTEKGKDVELRCDPISGHTALYWYRQSLGQGLEFLIYFQGNSAPDKSGLPSDRFSAERTGGSVSTLTIQRTQQEDSAVYLCASSWGRGLAPGSYNEQFFGPGTRLTVL.

The rearrangement joins TRBV2 to TRBJ2-7; D is undetermined. The V gene lost 2 bases and the J gene lost 6 bases, with 14 bases spanning the gap. This CDR3 contains 14 residues. Germline lookup yields CDR1 SNHLY and CDR2 FYNNEI. CDR3 in DNA: TGTGCCAGCAGTGAACGTTGGACCCAAAGCGAGCAGTACTTC. Amino acid sequence: CASSERWTQSEQYF.

The genes are TRBV28 and TRBJ1-1; D is possibly TRBD1 (6 bases). CDR1 and CDR2 from the germline V gene are MDHEN and SYDVKM. The CDR3 sequence is 13 residues long. V shed 2 bases and J shed 5 bases, with 9 bases lying between them. In nucleotides, the CDR3 is TGTGCCAGCAGTTTAGAGGACAGAACTGAAGCTTTCTTT. Amino acid sequence: CASSLEDRTEAFF.

This clone has only one observation. This chain links TRBV2 with TRBJ2-2; D not resolved. Germline CDR1 and CDR2: SNHLY and FYNNEI. V lost 7 bases and J 4 bases, leaving 19 bases between the germline ends. The CDR3 sequence is 16 residues long. DNA of the CDR3: TGTGCCAGCACCCCCAGGCTGGGCCGAGGCACCGGGGAGCTGTTTTTT. Its translation: CASTPRLGRGTGELFF.

This chain joins TRBV5-1 and TRBJ2-1; 7 nucleotides agree with TRBD1. V gave up 6 bases and J gave up 5 bases; unmatched junction bases: 5. Germline CDR1 is SGHRS and CDR2 is YFSETQ. The CDR3 covers 13 residues. CDR3 residues: CASNRGQNNEQFF. CDR3 sequence (DNA): TGCGCCAGCAACCGGGGACAGAACAATGAGCAGTTCTTC.

The gene calls are TRBV5-1 and TRBJ1-2; 12 nucleotides agree with TRBD1. The V gene end was trimmed by 4 bases and the J gene end by 4 bases; junction bases not matched to a gene: 11. The CDR3 sequence is 17 residues long. In germline, CDR1 is SGHRS, CDR2 YFSETQ. The CDR3 nucleotides read TGCGCCAGCAGCCCGGCGGGACAGGGGGCTATGGGCTATGGCTACACCTTC. Its protein is CASSPAGQGAMGYGYTF.

V and J are TRBV12-3 or TRBV12-4 and TRBJ1-1; D unclear. This CDR3 has 12 residues. Trimming left V 6 bases short and J 5 bases short, with 10 bases between. The CDR3: CASSRLGTEAFF. In DNA form, the CDR3 reads TGTGCCAGCAGCCGTTTAGGGACTGAAGCTTTCTTT.

This sequence joins TRBV23-1 and TRBJ2-1, with a possible D match to TRBD1 (5 bases). TRBV23-1 is reported as an ORF; its role is uncertain. Trimming cost V 0 bases and J 6 bases, with 12 bases left between them. The CDR3 is 15 amino acids. CDR3 amino acids: CASSQSGRVGNEQFF. Written as DNA, the CDR3 is TGCGCCAGCAGTCAATCAGGCAGGGTAGGCAATGAGCAGTTCTTC.

The rearrangement joins TRBV6-1 to TRBJ2-3; a weak D match, TRBD2 (5 bases). Germline-derived CDR1 and CDR2 are MNHNS and SASEGT. Trimming stripped 4 bases from V and 0 bases from J, with 23 bases between. This CDR3 region has 19 residues. This CDR3 is CASSGNPRRAVWSTDTQYF. CDR3 DNA sequence: TGTGCCAGCAGTGGCAACCCTCGACGAGCGGTGTGGAGCACAGATACGCAGTATTTT.

V and J are TRBV5-4 and TRBJ2-1; TRBD1 matches at 7 bases. The germline V gene encodes CDR1 SGHNT and CDR2 YYREEE (reference sequence). The CDR3 is 17 amino acids. V shed 0 bases, J shed 7 bases, and the junction held 13 bases outside the gene matches. CDR3 DNA sequence: TGTGCCAGCAGCTTGGTGTTATTAGGGGACAGCTCTAATGAGCAGTTCTTC. It encodes CASSLVLLGDSSNEQFF.

V gene TRBV29-1 combines with J gene TRBJ2-1, with D possibly being TRBD2 (5 bases). Trimming took 7 bases from V and 0 from J, leaving 10 bases between them. In germline, CDR1 is SQVTM, CDR2 ANQGSEA. This CDR3 is built from 13 residues. CDR3 residues: CSGTWSSYNEQFF. CDR3 coding DNA: TGCAGCGGGACTTGGAGCTCCTACAATGAGCAGTTCTTC.

The gene calls are TRBV11-1 and TRBJ2-7, with D unresolved. The V gene's germline CDR1 is SGHAT and CDR2 FQDESV (reference sequence). CDR3 length equals 14 residues. The V end lost 5 bases, the J end lost 5 bases, and 16 bases lay between the germline ends. CDR3 residues: CASSPLAEPNEQYF. CDR3 nucleotides: TGTGCCAGCAGCCCATTGGCTGAGCCCAACGAGCAGTACTTC.

The chain recombines TRBV19 with TRBJ2-5; either TRBD1 or TRBD2 may fit D (5 bases each). The CDR3 has 14 residues. Germline CDR1 LNHDA, CDR2 SQIVND (reference sequence). V was shortened by 3 bases and J by 1 base, with 9 bases between the two germline ends. The CDR3 nucleotides read TGTGCCAGTAGTATGGGGGTGAGCCAAGAGACCCAGTACTTC. Protein: CASSMGVSQETQYF.

This clone was seen just once. The chain employs TRBV5-1 and TRBJ1-4; D gene ambiguous. In germline, CDR1 is SGHRS, CDR2 YFSETQ. The CDR3 loop spans 16 amino acids. V gave up 4 bases and J gave up 0 bases, with 13 bases separating them. CDR3 region: CASSQRQAATNEKLFF. Here the CDR3 DNA reads TGCGCCAGCAGCCAAAGACAAGCCGCAACTAATGAAAAACTGTTTTTT.

V gene TRBV7-9 combines with J gene TRBJ2-6, with D unresolved. The V gene's germline CDR1 is SEHNR and CDR2 FQNEAQ (reference sequence). This CDR3 region has 14 residues. V was cut by 2 bases and J by 2 bases, with 4 bases left in between. The CDR3 DNA reads TGTGCCAGCAGCTTACTCCCTGGGGCCAACGTCCTGACTTTC. Its protein product is CASSLLPGANVLTF.

V and J are TRBV3-1 (or the pseudogene TRBV3-2) and TRBJ1-1, with unresolved D. The V and J ends lost 4 bases and 2 bases respectively, with 11 bases between them. This CDR3 is 14 amino acids long. In germline, CDR1 is LGHDT, CDR2 YNNKEL (reference sequence). The CDR3 nucleotides are TGTGCCAGCAGCCTGCGTGCAAGTAACACTGAAGCTTTCTTT. Residues: CASSLRASNTEAFF.

This clone was seen a few times. This chain joins TRBV27 and TRBJ1-2; D is perhaps TRBD1 (5 bases). The germline V gene encodes CDR1 MNHEY and CDR2 SMNVEV (reference sequence). V lost 8 bases and J 3 bases, leaving 16 bases between the germline ends. This CDR3 region has 14 residues. The CDR3 loop reads CASRRVGVYYGYTF. CDR3 DNA: TGTGCCAGCCGAAGGGTAGGGGTTTACTATGGCTACACCTTC.

The CDR3 is CASSPNESNEKLFF. The CDR3 nucleotides read TGTGCCAGCTCACCGAATGAATCTAATGAAAAACTGTTTTTT. V usage is TRBV18 and J usage is TRBJ1-4; no definite D call. Trimming pared 3 bases from V and 3 bases from J, leaving 8 bases between. Germline loops: CDR1 KGHSH, CDR2 LQKENI. The CDR3 length is 14 residues.

This clone was recorded only once. The chain links TRBV30 to TRBJ2-1, with 8 bases fitting TRBD1. The CDR3 has 15 residues. The germline CDR1 and CDR2 sequences are GTSNPN and SVGIG (reference sequence). V lost 3 bases, J lost 8 bases, and 12 bases stayed unmatched. The CDR3 here is CAWSFGRGQFHEQFF. In nucleotides, the CDR3 is TGTGCCTGGAGCTTTGGCAGGGGGCAGTTCCATGAGCAGTTCTTC. Combining the CDR3 with reference TRBV30 and TRBJ2-1 gives the whole variable domain SQTIHQWPATLVQPVGSPLSLECTVEGTSNPNLYWYRQAAGRGLQLLFYSVGIGQISSEVPQNLSASRPQDRQFILSSKKLLLSDSGFYLCAWSFGRGQFHEQFFGPGTRLTVL.

The rearrangement uses TRBV7-6 and TRBJ2-2; D is uncertain. The CDR3 has 13 residues. V lost 3 bases, J lost 5 bases, and 7 bases lay in between. Looked up from germline, CDR1 is SGHVS and CDR2 is FNYEAQ. Written as DNA, the CDR3 is TGTGCCAGCAGCTTTTCATGGACCGGGGAGCTGTTTTTT. This translates into CASSFSWTGELFF.

CDR3 in DNA: TGTGCCAGCAGCTTTAGTGGGACAGATTACAATGAGCAGTTCTTC. This gives the protein CASSFSGTDYNEQFF. The J gene is TRBJ2-1, the V gene TRBV9; TRBD1 aligns across 7 bases. Germline V gives CDR1 SGDLS, CDR2 YYNGEE. The CDR3 spans 15 residues. The ends lost 4 bases at V and 4 bases at J; junction bases unmatched: 8.

J is TRBJ2-7 and V is TRBV6-6; 16 bases are shared with TRBD2. V was pared by 5 bases and J by 1 base, with 8 bases of the junction left unmatched. The CDR3 contains 18 residues. Germline V CDR1 and CDR2: MNHNY, SVGAGI (reference sequence). CDR3 sequence reads: CASSRGTSGRAGSYEQYF. CDR3 DNA: TGTGCCAGCAGTCGTGGGACTAGCGGGAGGGCCGGGTCCTACGAGCAGTACTTC.

J is TRBJ1-1 and V is TRBV6-5; D is unclear. The CDR3 length is 12 residues. CDR1 is MNHEY, CDR2 SVGAGI, per germline. Trimming took off 5 bases at V and 0 bases at J, with 4 bases between the two ends. The CDR3 here is CASSLMNTEAFF. CDR3 bases: TGTGCCAGCAGTCTCATGAACACTGAAGCTTTCTTT.